This T cell receptor (beta chain) was captured by sequencing in a study of blood T cells in healthy people across ages. A second PCR of roughly 7 to 11 cycles used a sample-barcoded 5' primer and a J-beta primer mix. TCRdb passed the 5' RACE reads through MiXCR, listing each CDR3 protein once. The data contain more than 1,000,000 distinct CDR3 sequences, 25% of them seen just once; the ten biggest clones take up about 0.72%. Study-wide results and limits: There were more naive CD4+ cells and higher diversity in long-lived donors than in aged donors.

Of note for this clonotype: Its target is unknown.

Deletions cut 7 bases from V and 0 bases from J, with 19 bases between. The CDR3 covers 15 residues. Germline CDR1 reads SQVTM; CDR2 reads ANQGSEA. These data are also associated with another study on T cells of mothers and their children. Per that paper: The analysis detected no persistent microchimeric T cell clones.

The rearrangement uses TRBV29-1 and TRBJ2-7; D may match TRBD1 or TRBD2 (9 bases each). Sequencing input: blood. The receptor comes from a girl aged 2-9 years in good health. CDR3 in DNA: TGCAGCGCCCTAGCGGGGACAGGGAACTCCTACGAGCAGTACTTC. This sequence encodes CSALAGTGNSYEQYF.